This T cell receptor (beta chain) appears in the sequencing data of a study of blood T cell repertoires in COVID-19. About the research overall: The origin of the acute and convalescent COVID-19 samples was the United States, Italy and Spain.

Those enrolled, adults aged roughly 18 to 95 years, came from 24 US areas. Symptom resolution, clearance, or two negative PCRs marked the recovered donors of Cohort 3. How the authors handled the data: Amplification of reference gene primers provided the estimated nucleated cell counts. Measured with immunoSEQ multiplex PCR; TCRdb has only the in-frame clones, and not every one. V and J calls and clone size are those listed in that table; D and trimming were worked out from the DNA. The top ten clones hold about 4.6% of a sample with approximately 170,000 clones, 75% to 90% of them seen once. Germline V gene data show CDR1 as KGHSH and CDR2 as LQKENI. This CDR3 is 14 amino acids long. With 3 bases removed from V and 10 bases from J, the gap between germline ends came to 16 bases.

This TCR was sampled from a woman aged 45-65 years who had recovered from COVID-19. V and J are TRBV18 and TRBJ2-1; D is possibly TRBD2 (5 bases). Specimen: PBMCs or T cells enriched from blood (not recorded which). CDR3 protein: CASSPDPIGNEQFF. DNA for the CDR3: TGTGCCAGCTCACCCGACCCTATCGGGAACGAGCAGTTCTTC.